This T cell receptor beta chain was observed in a study of shared clonotypes between healthy human individuals. This table comes from immunoSEQ multiplex PCR, and its TCRdb copy is limited to in-frame clones, with some not included. The table shows 2 million to 2.5 million clones, with approximately 90% occurring only once. A note on this clone: The sample has other DNA sequences that encode this CDR3 too.

The receptor comes from a young man in good health. Some clones in this sample may be carry-over from other donors' samples. The sequenced sample was naive CD4+ T cells from PBMCs. Subset of the sample: CD45RA+ positively selected.

In DNA, the CDR3 is TGTGCCAGCAGCTTAACAGGGTTGGGAAACACCATATATTTT. Protein sequence: CASSLTGLGNTIYF. The rearrangement uses TRBV11-2 and TRBJ1-3, with D perhaps TRBD1 (6 bases). Germline V gene data show CDR1 as SGHAT and CDR2 as FQNNGV. CDR3 length: 14 residues. V lost 2 bases to trimming and J lost 4 bases, with 9 bases between them.